Listed below are T cell receptor beta chains from one sample, sequenced in a study of shared clonotypes between healthy human individuals. Assay used: immunoSEQ multiplex PCR; TCRdb lists only in-frame clones, some missing. The sample lists some 2,000,000 clones; 95% were seen once. The sample was naive CD4+ T cells sorted from blood. These receptors were obtained from a man younger than 35 in good health. Each CDR3 is given without its conserved first and last residue.

V | CDR3
TRBV5-1 | ASSLVVTGYNEQF
TRBV6-5 | ASSQTSGPYEQY
TRBV4-2 | ASSITGTVNYGYT
TRBV27 | ASSPLPPVLHRDTQY
TRBV11-2 | ASSGLAGGYYEQY
TRBV6-5 | ASRGRLNEKLF
TRBV5-1 | ASSLEGSGANVLT
TRBV19 | ASKEGLGQPQH
TRBV28 | ASRSTGQNSPLH
TRBV19 | ASSNWGTPGNTIY
TRBV5-6 | ASSLGQGGSPLH
TRBV27 | ASRDRHSPLH
TRBV6-5 | ASSYSGTSEKLF
TRBV30 | AWRVRTGGSPLH
TRBV28 | ASYGRGHQPQH